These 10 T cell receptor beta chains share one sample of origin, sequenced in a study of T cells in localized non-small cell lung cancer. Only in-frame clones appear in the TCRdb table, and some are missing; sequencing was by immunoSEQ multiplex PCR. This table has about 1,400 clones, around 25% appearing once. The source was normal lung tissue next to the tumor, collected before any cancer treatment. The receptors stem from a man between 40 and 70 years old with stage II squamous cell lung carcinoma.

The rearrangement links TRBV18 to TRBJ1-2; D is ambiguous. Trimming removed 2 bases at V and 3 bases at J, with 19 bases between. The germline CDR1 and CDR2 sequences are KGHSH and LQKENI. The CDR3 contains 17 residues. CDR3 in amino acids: CASSPYISEGSDYGYTF. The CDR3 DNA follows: TGTGCCAGCTCACCATATATTTCGGAGGGTTCTGACTATGGCTACACCTTC.

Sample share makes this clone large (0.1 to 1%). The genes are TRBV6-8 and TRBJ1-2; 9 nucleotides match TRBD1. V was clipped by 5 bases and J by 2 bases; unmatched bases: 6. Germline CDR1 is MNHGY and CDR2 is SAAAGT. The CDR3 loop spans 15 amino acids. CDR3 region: CASSPQGTGNYGYTF. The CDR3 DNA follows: TGTGCCAGCAGTCCTCAAGGGACAGGGAACTATGGCTACACCTTC.

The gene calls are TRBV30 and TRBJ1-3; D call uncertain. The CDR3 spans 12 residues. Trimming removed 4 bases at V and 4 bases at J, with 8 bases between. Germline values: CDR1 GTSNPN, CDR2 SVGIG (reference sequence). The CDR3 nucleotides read TGTGCCTGGAAGCGGTCGGGAAACACCATATATTTT. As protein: CAWKRSGNTIYF.

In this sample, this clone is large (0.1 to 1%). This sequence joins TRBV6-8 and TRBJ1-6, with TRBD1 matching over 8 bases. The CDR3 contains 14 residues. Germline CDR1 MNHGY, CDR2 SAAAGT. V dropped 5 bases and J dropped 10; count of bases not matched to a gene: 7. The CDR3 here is CASSGRQGNSPLHF. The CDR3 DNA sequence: TGTGCCAGCAGTGGTCGACAGGGGAACTCACCCCTCCACTTT.

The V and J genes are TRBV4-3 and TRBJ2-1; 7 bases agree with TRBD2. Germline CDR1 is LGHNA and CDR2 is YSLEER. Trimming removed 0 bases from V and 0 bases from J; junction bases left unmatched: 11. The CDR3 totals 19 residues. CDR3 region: CASSQERRSSGSSYNEQFF. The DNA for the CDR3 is TGCGCCAGCAGCCAAGAAAGAAGGTCTAGCGGAAGCTCCTACAATGAGCAGTTCTTC.

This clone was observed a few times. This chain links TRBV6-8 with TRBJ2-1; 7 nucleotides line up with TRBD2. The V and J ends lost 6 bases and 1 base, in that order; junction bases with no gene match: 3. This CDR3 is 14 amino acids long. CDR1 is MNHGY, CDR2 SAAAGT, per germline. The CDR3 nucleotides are TGTGCCAGCAGCCCCGGGGGGTCCTACAATGAGCAGTTCTTC. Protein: CASSPGGSYNEQFF.

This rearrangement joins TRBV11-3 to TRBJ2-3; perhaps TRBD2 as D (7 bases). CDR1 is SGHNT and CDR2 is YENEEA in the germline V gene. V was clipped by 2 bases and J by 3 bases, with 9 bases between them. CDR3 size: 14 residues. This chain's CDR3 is CASSLRGATDTQYF. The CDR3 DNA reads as TGTGCCAGCAGCTTACGGGGGGCTACAGATACGCAGTATTTT.

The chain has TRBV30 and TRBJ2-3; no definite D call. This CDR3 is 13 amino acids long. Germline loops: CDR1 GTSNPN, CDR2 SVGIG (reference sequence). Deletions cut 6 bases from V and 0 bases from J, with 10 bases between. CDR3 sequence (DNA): TGTGCCTGCTCCCCTCCTAGCACAGATACGCAGTATTTT. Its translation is CACSPPSTDTQYF.

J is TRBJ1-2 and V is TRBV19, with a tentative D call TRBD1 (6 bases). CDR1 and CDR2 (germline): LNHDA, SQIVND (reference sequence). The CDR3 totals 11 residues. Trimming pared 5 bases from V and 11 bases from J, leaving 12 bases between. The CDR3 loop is CASSVDRSYTF. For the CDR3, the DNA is TGTGCCAGTAGTGTGGACAGAAGTTACACCTTC. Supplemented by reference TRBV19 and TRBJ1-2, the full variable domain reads DGGITQSPKYLFRKEGQNVTLSCEQNLNHDAMYWYRQDPGQGLRLIYYSQIVNDFQKGDIAEGYSVSREKKESFPLTVTSAQKNPTAFYLCASSVDRSYTFGSGTRLTVV.

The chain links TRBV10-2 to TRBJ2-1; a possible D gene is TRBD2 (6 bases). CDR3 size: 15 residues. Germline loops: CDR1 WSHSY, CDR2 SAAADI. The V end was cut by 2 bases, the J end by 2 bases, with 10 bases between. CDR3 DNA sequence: TGCGCCAGCAGTGAGGGACTAAATACCTACAATGAGCAGTTCTTC. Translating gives CASSEGLNTYNEQFF.